The clone carrying this T cell receptor beta chain was found many times. In germline, CDR1 is SGHRS, CDR2 YFSETQ. V was pared by 1 base and J by 8 bases, with 7 bases of the junction left unmatched. This CDR3 has 15 amino acids. Noted time point: newly diagnosed GD, antithyroid drugs for less than 3 months. The authors made the TCR library using RNA they extracted from PBMCs. Patients met American Thyroid Association criteria for Graves' disease. The EDTA tubes were filled with around 9 milliliters of drawn peripheral blood. This entry comes from a study of regulatory T cells in long-lasting Graves disease. Arm-PCR with iRepertoire HTBI primers amplified the CDR3 regions for these TCR beta libraries. Original handling: Overall, samples carried approximately 56 TRBV and 14 TRBJ segments. One entry per CDR3 protein, called by TCRdb with MiXCR from the multiplex PCR reads. The V and J calls reflect TCRdb's pipeline rather than the authors' work. Among about 540,000 distinct CDR3 sequences listed, approximately 13% were seen once.

These data also formed part of another study, on T cells in Graves' hyperthyroidism and ophthalmopathy. From that paper: In patients aged 18 to 65, hyperthyroidism was newly diagnosed, with duration under 2 months.

This specimen consisted of peripheral blood mononuclear cells (PBMCs), obtained at new diagnosis, from a patient treated with antithyroid drugs. The sequence was collected from a man younger than 40 with Graves disease. The chain recombines TRBV5-1 with TRBJ2-1, with 9 bases identical to TRBD1. The CDR3 sequence: CASSLTGGARDEQFF. In nucleotides, the CDR3 is TGCGCCAGCAGCTTGACAGGGGGCGCGCGTGATGAGCAGTTCTTC.